Presented here are 7 T cell receptor beta chains from one specimen sequenced in a study of blood T cell repertoires in COVID-19. The assay was immunoSEQ multiplex PCR, and TCRdb's table has in-frame clones only and misses some. The repertoire includes approximately 230,000 clones, around 86% of them detected once, and around 2.2% sits in the top ten. The specimen was peripheral blood. The receptors originated from a young man who had recovered from COVID-19.

Note on this clone: Germline is not matched at one junction end, which may reflect a read error. This rearrangement joins TRBV7-2 to TRBJ2-3; 8 nucleotides line up with TRBD2. The germline V gene encodes CDR1 SGHTA and CDR2 FQGNSA. The CDR3 totals 15 residues. CDR3 DNA: TGTGCCAGCAGCCCCGCCGCGCGGGGGGCTCCCATGTGGAATTTT. Its protein product is CASSPAARGAPMWNF.

The V gene is TRBV5-5, the J gene TRBJ1-2; 12 bases match TRBD1. V lost 5 bases and J lost 1; bases outside the gene matches: 6. Germline lookup yields CDR1 SGHKS and CDR2 YYEKEE (reference sequence). This CDR3 has 16 amino acids. This CDR3 reads CASRPGQGALNYGYTF. DNA of the CDR3: TGTGCCAGCAGACCGGGACAGGGGGCACTTAACTATGGCTACACCTTC.

The chain couples TRBV25-1 to TRBJ2-1, with 7 bases aligning to TRBD1. The germline V gene encodes CDR1 MGHDK and CDR2 SYGVNS. The CDR3 covers 14 residues. V trimming: 10 bases; J trimming: 0 bases; junction bases outside the gene matches: 6. Here the CDR3 reads CATQAGGSYNEQFF. The DNA for the CDR3 is TGTGCCACCCAGGCAGGGGGCTCCTACAATGAGCAGTTCTTC.

This clone was counted once. The gene calls are TRBV19 and TRBJ2-7, with D perhaps matching TRBD2 (6 bases). This CDR3 spans 14 amino acids. Deletions cut 6 bases from V and 1 base from J, with 13 bases between. Germline lookup yields CDR1 LNHDA and CDR2 SQIVND (reference sequence). The CDR3 nucleotides are TGTGCCAGTAGGCCCGGGACTGTTTCCTACGAGCAGTACTTC. Translated, it gives CASRPGTVSYEQYF.

This chain uses TRBV7-2 with TRBJ2-5, with 8 bases aligning to TRBD2. The germline V gene encodes CDR1 SGHTA and CDR2 FQGNSA. V lost 1 base to trimming and J lost 7 bases; unmatched junction nucleotides: 8. The CDR3 loop spans 15 amino acids. The DNA of the CDR3 is TGTGCCAGCAGCTTAGTTCGGGGGGGCTACTGGACCCAGTACTTC. Its translation: CASSLVRGGYWTQYF.

This clone was counted once. V and J are TRBV29-1 and TRBJ2-5; D may be TRBD2 (6 bases). CDR3 size: 11 residues. V was trimmed by 7 bases and J by 7 bases, leaving 13 bases between them. Germline loops: CDR1 SQVTM, CDR2 ANQGSEA. The chain's CDR3 is CSGGEIWTQYF. In DNA, the CDR3 is TGCAGCGGGGGGGAGATTTGGACCCAGTACTTC. Variable domain in full (rest from reference TRBV29-1 and TRBJ2-5): SAVISQKPSRDICQRGTSLTIQCQVDSQVTMMFWYRQQPGQSLTLIATANQGSEATYESGFVIDKFPISRPNLTFSTLTVSNMSPEDSSIYLCSGGEIWTQYFGPGTRLLVL.

This clone has just a few counts. This sequence joins TRBV5-4 and TRBJ2-1; 9 nucleotides align to TRBD1. Germline V gene data show CDR1 as SGHNT and CDR2 as YYREEE (reference sequence). With 3 bases clipped from V and 7 bases from J, the junction kept 11 bases outside the gene matches. The CDR3 runs 16 residues. In DNA form, the CDR3 reads TGTGCCAGCAGCTCATTAGCCGGGACAGGGTGGAATGAGCAGTTCTTC. This sequence encodes CASSSLAGTGWNEQFF.